This T cell receptor (beta chain) was captured in a study of a mutant IDH1 vaccine in newly diagnosed glioma. Profiled with immunoSEQ multiplex PCR; TCRdb holds only in-frame clones, not every one. The sample records fewer than 100,000 clones, more than 85% being singletons. Comment on this clone: Its antigen is undetermined.

Time point of the sample: week 5, during vaccination. The investigators gave 300 ug of mutant IDH1 20-mer peptide in each vaccine dose, together with topical imiquimod. The CDR3 runs 13 residues. Losses at the gene ends were 3 bases for V and 2 bases for J; bases not matched to a gene: 0. Per germline, CDR1 LNHDA and CDR2 SQIVND (reference sequence). The specimen comprised PBMCs, sampled from a glioma patient whose treatment included an IDH1 peptide vaccine. This clonotype was obtained from a woman in her forties or fifties with glioma. The chain has TRBV19 and TRBJ2-7; TRBD2 matches 8 bases. This CDR3 is CASSIGGAYEQYF. DNA of the CDR3: TGTGCCAGTAGTATCGGGGGGGCCTACGAGCAGTACTTC.